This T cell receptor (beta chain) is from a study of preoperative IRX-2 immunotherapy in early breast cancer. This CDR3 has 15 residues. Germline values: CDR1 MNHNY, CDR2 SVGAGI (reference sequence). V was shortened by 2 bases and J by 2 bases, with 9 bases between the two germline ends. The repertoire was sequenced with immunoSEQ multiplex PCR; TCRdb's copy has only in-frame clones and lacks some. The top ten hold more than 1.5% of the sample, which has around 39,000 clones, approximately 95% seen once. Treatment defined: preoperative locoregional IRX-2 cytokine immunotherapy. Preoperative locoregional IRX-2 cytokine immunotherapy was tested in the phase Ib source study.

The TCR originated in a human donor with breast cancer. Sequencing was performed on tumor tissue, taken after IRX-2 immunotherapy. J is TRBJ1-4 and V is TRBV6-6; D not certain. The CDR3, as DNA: TGTGCCAGCAGTTACATTGGAAGTACTAATGAAAAACTGTTTTTT. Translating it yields CASSYIGSTNEKLFF.